These 18 T cell receptor beta chains were sequenced from one sample in a study of memory CD4+ T cells and cytomegalovirus serostatus. The data were produced by immunoSEQ multiplex PCR, yet TCRdb's version contains in-frame clones alone and is incomplete. The sample lists some 41,000 clones, roughly 83% occurring once. The sort gate was single viable CD3+CD4+CD8-CD45RO+ cells for memory CD4+ T cells. Material for sequencing was memory CD4+ T cells from blood. The receptors were sampled from an adult in good health and CMV-seronegative.

This clone came up once. V usage is TRBV2 and J usage is TRBJ1-5; D not certain. The CDR3 has 16 residues. V was clipped by 4 bases and J by 2 bases, with 15 bases between them. Germline V lookup: CDR1 SNHLY, CDR2 FYNNEI. In DNA form, the CDR3 reads TGTGCCAGCAGTGGACGGCGGAGTGTTGGCAATCAGCCCCAGCATTTT. Translating it yields CASSGRRSVGNQPQHF.

The V call is TRBV7-8, the J call TRBJ1-2; TRBD1 aligns across 9 bases. Germline V lookup: CDR1 SGHVS, CDR2 FQNEAQ. The CDR3 consists of 15 residues. With V trimmed by 0 bases and J by 4 bases, 3 bases remained unmatched. In DNA, the CDR3 is TGTGCCAGCAGCTTAGCGGGGGACAGGGCCTATGGCTACACCTTC. The encoded protein is CASSLAGDRAYGYTF.

This sequence joins TRBV5-1 and TRBJ2-5; 7 bases are a match to TRBD2. J gave up 5 bases and V 2 bases, and 3 bases lay outside the gene matches. Germline V lookup: CDR1 SGHRS, CDR2 YFSETQ. The CDR3 is 13 amino acids. CDR3 sequence: CASSFAGEETQYF. CDR3 nucleotides: TGCGCCAGCAGCTTTGCGGGGGAGGAGACCCAGTACTTC.

The chain has TRBV25-1 and TRBJ1-6; D gene ambiguous. The CDR3 is 14 residues long. Germline V CDR1 and CDR2: MGHDK, SYGVNS. The V and J ends lost 6 bases and 0 bases respectively, with 6 bases between them. DNA of the CDR3: TGTGCCAGCAGAACTAGCTCCTATAATTCACCCCTCCACTTT. Its protein is CASRTSSYNSPLHF.

The chain combines TRBV10-3 with TRBJ1-2; perhaps TRBD1 as D (5 bases). Germline loops: CDR1 ENHRY, CDR2 SYGVKD. The V end lost 5 bases, the J end lost 3 bases, and 10 bases lay between the germline ends. This CDR3 has 13 residues. The CDR3 loop is CAISIGVDYGYTF. CDR3 DNA sequence: TGTGCCATCAGTATAGGGGTGGACTATGGCTACACCTTC.

The chain uses TRBV19 and TRBJ2-3; 10 bases agree with TRBD2. This CDR3 has 14 amino acids. Per the germline V gene, CDR1 is LNHDA and CDR2 is SQIVND (reference sequence). The J segment lost 6 bases and the V segment lost 6 bases, leaving 6 bases of the junction unmatched. The CDR3 sequence is CASREWTSGDTQYF. The CDR3 nucleotides read TGTGCCAGTAGGGAATGGACTAGCGGCGATACGCAGTATTTT. The full variable domain, in which reference TRBV19 and TRBJ2-3 provide the parts outside the CDR3, is DGGITQSPKYLFRKEGQNVTLSCEQNLNHDAMYWYRQDPGQGLRLIYYSQIVNDFQKGDIAEGYSVSREKKESFPLTVTSAQKNPTAFYLCASREWTSGDTQYFGPGTRLTVL.

This sequence joins TRBV7-6 and TRBJ2-3, with D uncertain. The germline V gene has CDR1 SGHVS and CDR2 FNYEAQ. The CDR3 runs to 16 residues. The germline V and J ends were trimmed by 0 bases and 2 bases, with 12 bases remaining between them. The CDR3 region has the DNA TGTGCCAGCAGCTTAGCGCGGCGAGAAATCACAGATACGCAGTATTTT. This encodes CASSLARREITDTQYF.

The chain has TRBV6-1 and TRBJ2-5; D is undetermined. The V end was cut by 4 bases, the J end by 7 bases, with 7 bases between. There are 11 residues in the CDR3. The germline CDR1 and CDR2 sequences are MNHNS and SASEGT. CDR3 amino acids: CASSGLATQYF. The CDR3 nucleotides are TGTGCCAGCAGTGGCCTCGCGACCCAGTACTTC.

The genes are TRBV2 and TRBJ1-2; tentatively, D is TRBD1 (5 bases). V was clipped by 7 bases and J by 5 bases, with 11 bases between them. The CDR3 is 12 residues long. Germline V gene lookup returns CDR1 SNHLY and CDR2 FYNNEI. CDR3 bases: TGTGCCAGCAATCTTCAGGGATATGGCTACACCTTC. It codes for CASNLQGYGYTF.

This clone was recorded a few times. The chain employs TRBV6-6 and TRBJ1-5; 7 bases agree with TRBD1. V trimming: 5 bases; J trimming: 4 bases; junction bases outside the gene matches: 5. Germline CDR1 and CDR2: MNHNY and SVGAGI (reference sequence). The CDR3 is 14 residues long. The CDR3, as DNA: TGTGCCAGCAGTCCGAAGACAGGGAATCAGCCCCAGCATTTT. This codes for CASSPKTGNQPQHF.

In its sample, this clone was seen once. The chain is built from TRBV7-2 and TRBJ1-1, with 7 bases lining up with TRBD1. V lost 11 bases and J lost 1; bases outside the gene matches: 1. The length of the CDR3 is 11 residues. Germline values: CDR1 SGHTA, CDR2 FQGNSA. The DNA for the CDR3 is TGTGCCGGACAGGCGAACACTGAAGCTTTCTTT. This sequence encodes CAGQANTEAFF.

The DNA for the CDR3 is TGCGCCAGCAGCGGGGACGACAACATTCAGTACTTC. Amino acids: CASSGDDNIQYF. V usage is TRBV5-1 and J usage is TRBJ2-4; either TRBD1 or TRBD2 may fit D (5 bases each). In germline, CDR1 is SGHRS, CDR2 YFSETQ. V was trimmed by 4 bases and J by 7 bases, leaving 9 bases between them. The CDR3 has 12 residues. Looking up the rest from reference TRBV5-1 and TRBJ2-4 gives the full variable domain: KAGVTQTPRYLIKTRGQQVTLSCSPISGHRSVSWYQQTPGQGLQFLFEYFSETQRNKGNFPGRFSGRQFSNSRSEMNVSTLELGDSALYLCASSGDDNIQYFGAGTRLSVL.

J is TRBJ2-5 and V is TRBV7-6; the D is unclear. V gave up 6 bases and J gave up 2 bases, with 10 bases separating them. The germline CDR1 and CDR2 sequences are SGHVS and FNYEAQ. This CDR3 spans 13 amino acids. The CDR3 loop reads CASRQQAQETQYF. The CDR3 DNA sequence: TGTGCCAGCAGACAGCAGGCGCAAGAGACCCAGTACTTC.

V usage is TRBV6-5 and J usage is TRBJ1-5; TRBD1 matches 7 bases. There are 13 residues in the CDR3. Germline lookup yields CDR1 MNHEY and CDR2 SVGAGI. After removal of 6 bases from V and 5 bases from J, the junction contained 4 bases not matched to a gene. CDR3 loop: CASSRTGDQPQHF. CDR3 sequence (DNA): TGTGCCAGCAGCCGGACAGGCGATCAGCCCCAGCATTTT.

V is TRBV11-3 and J is TRBJ1-6; possibly TRBD1 for D (5 bases). V was cut by 0 bases and J by 1 base, with 13 bases left in between. Looked up from germline, CDR1 is SGHNT and CDR2 is YENEEA. The CDR3 spans 18 residues. The CDR3 DNA sequence: TGTGCCAGCAGCTTAGATCAGGGCGGATCGTCCTATAATTCACCCCTCCACTTT. Its translation: CASSLDQGGSSYNSPLHF.

CDR3 sequence (DNA): TGTGCCAGCAGCTTAAGTTGGGACAGGAACACTGAAGCTTTCTTT. This encodes CASSLSWDRNTEAFF. V gene TRBV7-8 combines with J gene TRBJ1-1; 7 nucleotides align to TRBD1. This CDR3 has 15 residues. V shed 2 bases and J 1 base; nucleotides not matched to a gene: 4. Germline CDR1 SGHVS, CDR2 FQNEAQ.

V and J are TRBV7-2 and TRBJ2-5, with D hard to call. In germline, CDR1 is SGHTA, CDR2 FQGNSA. The CDR3 spans 13 residues. V was shortened by 4 bases and J by 0 bases, with 6 bases between the two germline ends. DNA for the CDR3: TGTGCCAGCAGCTCCGGGTACCAAGAGACCCAGTACTTC. Translated: CASSSGYQETQYF.

The chain uses TRBV6-1 and TRBJ1-5; D uncertain. Trimming stripped 4 bases from V and 3 bases from J, with 13 bases between. Per the germline V gene, CDR1 is MNHNS and CDR2 is SASEGT. This CDR3 has 15 residues. In nucleotides, the CDR3 is TGTGCCAGCAGTGTCCCGCTGGAGGTCAATCAGCCCCAGCATTTT. Protein product: CASSVPLEVNQPQHF.